The next 30 T cell receptor beta chains were all read from a single sample in a study of response to subunit inactivated influenza vaccine. TCRdb called the RT-PCR reads again in MiXCR, with one record for every CDR3 protein. The sample has approximately 530,000 distinct CDR3 sequences, 6.5% to 8% seen once. The sample consisted of PBMCs from blood, taken about 24 months after vaccination. The receptors derive from a man between 50 and 75 years old who received an inactivated influenza vaccine.

This clonotype has more than one count but fewer than ten. The chain recombines TRBV3-1 with TRBJ2-3; D possibly corresponds to TRBD2 (5 bases). The CDR3 spans 17 residues. The V gene's germline CDR1 is LGHDT and CDR2 YNNKEL (reference sequence). V was shortened by 4 bases and J by 3 bases, with 20 bases between the two germline ends. The CDR3 region is CASSPRGISGRTDTQYF. CDR3 coding DNA: TGTGCCAGCAGCCCCCGAGGGATCTCGGGGAGAACAGATACGCAGTATTTT.

This clonotype was detected ten times or more. The CDR3 DNA reads TGCGCCAGCAGCTTCGGGGCACCTAGCACAGATACGCAGTATTTT. It is translated as CASSFGAPSTDTQYF. V usage is TRBV5-1 and J usage is TRBJ2-3, with D perhaps given as TRBD1 or TRBD2 (5 bases each). Deletions cut 2 bases from V and 0 bases from J, with 10 bases between. The length of the CDR3 is 15 residues. CDR1 is SGHRS and CDR2 is YFSETQ in the germline V gene.

There are many counts of this clonotype. The genes are TRBV5-1 and TRBJ2-5; unclear D gene. Per the germline V gene, CDR1 is SGHRS and CDR2 is YFSETQ. V was trimmed by 4 bases and J by 5 bases, leaving 6 bases between them. This CDR3 spans 11 amino acids. For the CDR3, the DNA is TGCGCCAGCAGCCAGGATGAGACCCAGTACTTC. Translating it yields CASSQDETQYF.

This clonotype was recorded at least ten times. The V gene is TRBV10-3, the J gene TRBJ2-7; TRBD1 or TRBD2 may be the D gene (5 bases each). V lost 5 bases, J lost 4 bases, and 15 bases lay in between. The CDR3 extends over 14 amino acids. The V gene's germline CDR1 is ENHRY and CDR2 SYGVKD. CDR3 region: CAISQWDGQYEQYF. The CDR3 DNA is TGTGCCATCAGTCAATGGGACGGACAATACGAGCAGTACTTC.

This clonotype was found a few times. V and J are TRBV29-1 and TRBJ1-4, with D hard to call. The CDR3 runs 14 residues. Germline-derived CDR1 and CDR2 are SQVTM and ANQGSEA. The germline V and J ends were trimmed by 6 bases and 2 bases, with 13 bases remaining between them. The CDR3 DNA sequence: TGCAGCGTGAGACCGGCTTCCACTAATGAAAAACTGTTTTTT. This translates into CSVRPASTNEKLFF.

This clonotype has more than one count but fewer than ten. This chain uses TRBV9 with TRBJ2-7; TRBD2 agrees at 10 bases. Looked up from germline, CDR1 is SGDLS and CDR2 is YYNGEE. V was pared by 3 bases and J by 4 bases, with 13 bases of the junction left unmatched. The CDR3 is 17 amino acids. CDR3: CASSEGPPSGGFYEQYF. DNA of the CDR3: TGTGCCAGCAGCGAGGGCCCCCCTAGCGGGGGCTTTTACGAGCAGTACTTC. The full variable domain, with the rest looked up from reference TRBV9 and TRBJ2-7, is DSGVTQTPKHLITATGQRVTLRCSPRSGDLSVYWYQQSLDQGLQFLIQYYNGEERAKGNILERFSAQQFPDLHSELNLSSLELGDSALYFCASSEGPPSGGFYEQYFGPGTRLTVT.

This clonotype was detected many times. The J gene is TRBJ2-1, the V gene TRBV20-1; the match to TRBD1 covers 7 bases. The CDR3 extends over 14 amino acids. Germline CDR1 and CDR2: DFQATT and SNEGSKA (reference sequence). V shed 3 bases, J shed 5 bases, and the junction held 7 bases outside the gene matches. The CDR3 region has the DNA TGCAGTGCTAGCCTGACAGGGAACCACAATGAGCAGTTCTTC. The encoded protein is CSASLTGNHNEQFF.

V is TRBV28 and J is TRBJ2-7, with D hard to call. CDR1 and CDR2 from the germline V gene are MDHEN and SYDVKM. The CDR3 contains 14 residues. The V gene lost 2 bases and the J gene lost 3 bases, with 11 bases spanning the gap. The CDR3: CASSLRYGDYEQYF. The CDR3 DNA is TGTGCCAGCAGTTTACGTTACGGAGACTACGAGCAGTACTTC.

The chain is built from TRBV11-3 and TRBJ2-1; D unclear. The CDR3 sequence is 14 residues long. Germline V gene sequence: CDR1 SGHNT, CDR2 YENEEA. V lost 5 bases and J 4 bases, leaving 12 bases between the germline ends. CDR3 nucleotide sequence: TGTGCCAGCAGCGCCGGTAACCTATACAATGAGCAGTTCTTC. It encodes CASSAGNLYNEQFF. Together with reference TRBV11-3 and TRBJ2-1, the CDR3 gives the full variable domain: EAGVVQSPRYKIIEKKQPVAFWCNPISGHNTLYWYLQNLGQGPELLIRYENEEAVDDSQLPKDRFSAERLKGVDSTLKIQPAELGDSAVYLCASSAGNLYNEQFFGPGTRLTVL.

This clonotype was observed a few times. The chain joins TRBV14 to TRBJ2-5, with 8 nucleotides matching TRBD2. The CDR3 is made up of 14 amino acids. In germline, CDR1 is SGHDN, CDR2 FVKESK. With 3 bases clipped from V and 3 bases from J, the junction kept 3 bases outside the gene matches. This CDR3 is CASSHLAGKETQYF. The DNA for the CDR3 is TGTGCCAGCAGCCATTTAGCGGGAAAAGAGACCCAGTACTTC. Full variable domain (remainder filled in from reference TRBV14 and TRBJ2-5): EAGVTQFPSHSVIEKGQTVTLRCDPISGHDNLYWYRRVMGKEIKFLLHFVKESKQDESGMPNNRFLAERTGGTYSTLKVQPAELEDSGVYFCASSHLAGKETQYFGPGTRLLVL.

This clonotype came up a few times. The V and J genes are TRBV20-1 and TRBJ2-7; possible D gene TRBD1, 6 bases. The germline V gene encodes CDR1 DFQATT and CDR2 SNEGSKA (reference sequence). The CDR3 length is 15 residues. The V gene lost 2 bases and the J gene lost 3 bases, with 17 bases spanning the gap. The CDR3 DNA is TGCAGTGCTAGAAGACCCGGGACACGTCACTACGAGCAGTACTTC. This encodes CSARRPGTRHYEQYF.

This sequence joins TRBV20-1 and TRBJ2-4; 7 nucleotides align to TRBD1. V gave up 5 bases and J gave up 10 bases; unmatched junction bases: 2. From germline, CDR1 is DFQATT and CDR2 SNEGSKA (reference sequence). There are 10 residues in the CDR3. CDR3 sequence: CSAQGEIQYF. The CDR3 DNA reads as TGCAGTGCTCAGGGGGAAATTCAGTACTTC.

The genes are TRBV9 and TRBJ2-5; 14 bases map to TRBD2. Germline lookup yields CDR1 SGDLS and CDR2 YYNGEE. Germline trimming cut 2 bases from V and 5 bases from J; bases unmatched to any gene: 5. The CDR3 extends over 16 amino acids. In DNA form, the CDR3 reads TGTGCCAGCAGCGTGACTAGCGGGAGGGCCGGTGAGACCCAGTACTTC. It translates to CASSVTSGRAGETQYF.

This clonotype was seen more than once but under ten times. CDR3 amino acids: CASSLQQGGSNEKLFF. The CDR3 nucleotides read TGTGCCAGCTCACTGCAGCAGGGAGGATCTAATGAAAAACTGTTTTTT. The chain links TRBV18 to TRBJ1-4; tentatively, D is TRBD1 (5 bases). The V end was cut by 4 bases, the J end by 3 bases, with 15 bases between. Looked up from germline, CDR1 is KGHSH and CDR2 is LQKENI. The CDR3 length is 16 residues.

This clonotype was seen more than once but under ten times. The rearrangement links TRBV3-1 to TRBJ2-4, with a weak D call TRBD2 (5 bases). Germline V gene data show CDR1 as LGHDT and CDR2 as YNNKEL (reference sequence). CDR3 length: 15 residues. V lost 1 base to trimming and J lost 3 bases, with 10 bases between them. CDR3 nucleotides: TGTGCCAGCAGCCAAGTAGGAGGAGGCAAAAACATTCAGTACTTC. Translated: CASSQVGGGKNIQYF.

This chain joins TRBV5-1 and TRBJ2-7, with TRBD2 as a possible D gene (6 bases). The CDR3 runs to 14 residues. Trimming cost V 4 bases and J 6 bases, with 17 bases left between them. Per the germline V gene, CDR1 is SGHRS and CDR2 is YFSETQ. The CDR3 DNA follows: TGCGCCAGCAGCGGCGGGACGGTCGGTGGCGAGCAGTACTTC. It specifies CASSGGTVGGEQYF.

The chain carries TRBV19 and TRBJ2-1; no reliable D call. V was shortened by 3 bases and J by 4 bases, with 10 bases between the two germline ends. This CDR3 is 14 amino acids long. Germline V gene data show CDR1 as LNHDA and CDR2 as SQIVND (reference sequence). DNA for the CDR3: TGTGCCAGTAGTATCACACCAGGATACAATGAGCAGTTCTTC. Its translation is CASSITPGYNEQFF.

This clonotype was observed a handful of times. The genes are TRBV7-9 and TRBJ2-5, with no clear D. CDR1 and CDR2 from the germline V gene are SEHNR and FQNEAQ (reference sequence). Trimming took 1 base from V and 6 from J, leaving 6 bases between them. The CDR3 has 12 residues. In DNA form, the CDR3 reads TGTGCCAGCAGCTTAGATAGCCAGACCCAGTACTTC. The encoded protein is CASSLDSQTQYF.

The chain combines TRBV11-2 with TRBJ1-4; D is undetermined. The CDR3 is made up of 12 amino acids. Germline CDR1 and CDR2: SGHAT and FQNNGV. Trimming cost V 6 bases and J 8 bases, with 10 bases left between them. CDR3 protein: CASSGSGEKLFF. CDR3 nucleotide sequence: TGTGCCAGCAGTGGATCGGGAGAAAAACTGTTTTTT. Full variable domain (remainder filled in from reference TRBV11-2 and TRBJ1-4): EAGVAQSPRYKIIEKRQSVAFWCNPISGHATLYWYQQILGQGPKLLIQFQNNGVVDDSQLPKDRFSAERLKGVDSTLKIQPAKLEDSAVYLCASSGSGEKLFFGSGTQLSVL.

This clonotype was found a few times. The chain has TRBV5-1 and TRBJ2-1; D possibly corresponds to TRBD2 (5 bases). The CDR3 length is 15 residues. Trimming cost V 4 bases and J 4 bases, with 15 bases left between them. Per the germline V gene, CDR1 is SGHRS and CDR2 is YFSETQ. CDR3 DNA sequence: TGCGCCAGCAGCATGACACCGCCGGGGTACAATGAGCAGTTCTTC. This codes for CASSMTPPGYNEQFF. Variable domain in full (rest from reference TRBV5-1 and TRBJ2-1): KAGVTQTPRYLIKTRGQQVTLSCSPISGHRSVSWYQQTPGQGLQFLFEYFSETQRNKGNFPGRFSGRQFSNSRSEMNVSTLELGDSALYLCASSMTPPGYNEQFFGPGTRLTVL.

This clonotype turned up a few times. The rearrangement links TRBV4-3 to TRBJ2-3; possibly TRBD1 for D (7 bases). The V gene lost 4 bases and the J gene lost 2 bases, with 13 bases spanning the gap. The CDR3 sequence is 15 residues long. Germline CDR1 is LGHNA and CDR2 is YSLEER. CDR3 protein: CASSLEGAHTDTQYF. The CDR3 DNA reads as TGCGCCAGCAGCCTGGAGGGGGCACACACAGATACGCAGTATTTT.

This clonotype has only a few counts. CDR3 loop: CSASESSRRHNEQFF. The CDR3 coding sequence is TGCAGTGCTAGTGAGTCCTCGAGGCGACACAATGAGCAGTTCTTC. This chain connects TRBV20-1 to TRBJ2-1; D gene unclear. The CDR3 contains 15 residues. Germline loops: CDR1 DFQATT, CDR2 SNEGSKA (reference sequence). The ends were cut back, 3 bases at V and 5 bases at J, with 17 bases in the middle.

The chain carries TRBV5-1 and TRBJ2-3; 9 bases are shared with TRBD1. CDR1 SGHRS and CDR2 YFSETQ come from the germline V gene. V gave up 2 bases and J gave up 3 bases; unmatched junction bases: 10. This CDR3 has 17 residues. The CDR3 DNA is TGCGCCAGCAGCTTTGGCGGACAGGGGAGAGGGACAGATACGCAGTATTTT. The encoded protein is CASSFGGQGRGTDTQYF.

This clonotype turned up a few times. The chain joins TRBV2 to TRBJ1-2, with D uncertain. In germline, CDR1 is SNHLY, CDR2 FYNNEI. CDR3 length: 16 residues. Deletions cut 6 bases from V and 6 bases from J, with 23 bases between. CDR3 residues: CASRGSVIQPKDGYTF. The CDR3 nucleotides read TGTGCCAGCAGGGGGTCAGTCATACAGCCCAAGGATGGCTACACCTTC.

This clonotype was recorded at least ten times. This sequence joins TRBV20-1 and TRBJ2-5; 8 nucleotides align to TRBD2. The ends lost 3 bases at V and 4 bases at J; junction bases unmatched: 13. Looked up from germline, CDR1 is DFQATT and CDR2 is SNEGSKA (reference sequence). The CDR3 length is 16 residues. CDR3 bases: TGCAGTGCTAGTTTAGCGGGACGGCGGTCATTAGAGACCCAGTACTTC. Its protein is CSASLAGRRSLETQYF.

In this sample, this clonotype turned up a few times. The rearrangement links TRBV7-9 to TRBJ2-1, with 7 bases lining up with TRBD2. Per germline, CDR1 SEHNR and CDR2 FQNEAQ (reference sequence). V shed 1 base and J 8 bases; nucleotides not matched to a gene: 8. The CDR3 loop spans 15 amino acids. This CDR3 reads CASSLGRTSADEQFF. The CDR3 DNA reads TGTGCCAGCAGCTTAGGGCGGACTAGTGCAGATGAGCAGTTCTTC.

This clonotype has more than one count but fewer than ten. The genes are TRBV7-2 and TRBJ2-5; no firm D call. The V end lost 1 base, the J end lost 9 bases, and 15 bases lay between the germline ends. The germline gives CDR1 SGHTA, CDR2 FQGNSA. This CDR3 comprises 14 residues. The CDR3, as DNA: TGTGCCAGCAGCTTAGACTACGCCCAGCTGTCCCAGTACTTC. Its translation: CASSLDYAQLSQYF.

This clonotype was picked up a small number of times. The V call is TRBV7-2, the J call TRBJ1-4; D may be TRBD1 (5 bases). The CDR3 runs 15 residues. The germline V and J ends were trimmed by 1 base and 8 bases, with 14 bases remaining between them. From germline, CDR1 is SGHTA and CDR2 FQGNSA. This CDR3 reads CASSLDGRGEEKLFF. CDR3 DNA: TGTGCCAGCAGCTTAGACGGGAGGGGAGAGGAAAAACTGTTTTTT.

In this sample, this clonotype turned up many times. The chain links TRBV20-1 to TRBJ1-4; the D gene is possibly TRBD1 (5 bases). The V and J ends lost 0 bases and 4 bases respectively, with 12 bases between them. The CDR3 spans 15 residues. The germline gives CDR1 DFQATT, CDR2 SNEGSKA (reference sequence). In nucleotides, the CDR3 is TGCAGTGCTAGAGACTTACAGGCGGATAATGAAAAACTGTTTTTT. This sequence encodes CSARDLQADNEKLFF.

This clonotype was picked up a small number of times. The rearrangement joins TRBV18 to TRBJ2-1, with 8 nucleotides matching TRBD2. The germline gives CDR1 KGHSH, CDR2 LQKENI. CDR3 length equals 15 residues. Trimming took 3 bases from V and 4 from J; bases not matched to a gene: 5. The CDR3 DNA follows: TGTGCCAGCTCACCGAAACTAGCGGAGTACAATGAGCAGTTCTTC. This sequence encodes CASSPKLAEYNEQFF. Drawing the rest from reference TRBV18 and TRBJ2-1, the complete variable domain is NAGVMQNPRHLVRRRGQEARLRCSPMKGHSHVYWYRQLPEEGLKFMVYLQKENIIDESGMPKERFSAEFPKEGPSILRIQQVVRGDSAAYFCASSPKLAEYNEQFFGPGTRLTVL.